These 8 T cell receptor beta chains came from one sample sequenced in a study of monozygotic twins with inflammatory bowel disease. Following a re-call of the 5' RACE reads, TCRdb has one entry per CDR3 protein and lacks DNA. With about 300,000 distinct CDR3 sequences in the sample, the ten largest clones hold 5.6%. Material for sequencing was blood. Every receptor here comes from a human donor with ulcerative colitis or Crohn's disease, or a healthy co-twin of an affected twin (not recorded which).

The V call is TRBV7-2, the J call TRBJ2-1; TCRdb calls TRBD2, which cannot be checked without DNA. The CDR3 runs 16 residues. CDR1 SGHTA and CDR2 FQGNSA come from the germline V gene. The CDR3 loop is CASSITSGPSINEQFF.

Here the CDR3 reads CASSLRLAEITDTQYF. The chain carries TRBV7-9 and TRBJ2-3. CDR1 and CDR2 from the germline V gene are SEHNR and FQNEAQ (reference sequence). The CDR3 loop spans 16 amino acids.

The CDR3 reads CASSLGWAVYGYTF. This chain links TRBV7-2 with TRBJ1-2; TCRdb lists TRBD1, though no DNA is available to test this call. The CDR3 extends over 14 amino acids. Germline V CDR1 and CDR2: SGHTA, FQGNSA.

The chain links TRBV6-5 to TRBJ1-6; the TCRdb D gene call, TRBD1, has no DNA to confirm it. This CDR3 comprises 15 residues. CDR1 and CDR2 from the germline V gene are MNHEY and SVGAGI. The CDR3: CASSYSGTGDSPLHF.

The chain employs TRBV2 and TRBJ2-3; TCRdb lists TRBD1, though no DNA is available to test this call. CDR3 length equals 15 residues. Per germline, CDR1 SNHLY and CDR2 FYNNEI. The CDR3 loop reads CASRRQGANTDTQYF.

The J gene is TRBJ2-2, the V gene TRBV6-5; as DNA is missing, the TRBD1 call by TCRdb cannot be tested. CDR3 length equals 13 residues. Germline V gene lookup returns CDR1 MNHEY and CDR2 SVGAGI. The CDR3 here is CARDRENTGELFF.

The rearrangement uses TRBV4-3 and TRBJ2-3; TCRdb outputs TRBD2, but without DNA this stays unchecked. The CDR3 spans 18 residues. The germline CDR1 and CDR2 sequences are LGHNA and YSLEER. The CDR3 loop reads CASSQSFRGGFFTDTQYF.

The gene calls are TRBV14 and TRBJ2-1; the D call from TCRdb, TRBD1, cannot be confirmed without DNA. The CDR3 has 18 amino acids. Per germline, CDR1 SGHDN and CDR2 FVKESK. The CDR3 sequence is CASSQEGEGTKRGNEQFF.